A selection of T cell receptor beta chains follows, all from one sample in a study of cytomegalovirus exposure and HLA in healthy donors. Libraries were prepared by immunoSEQ multiplex PCR; TCRdb keeps only in-frame clonotypes and omits some of them. The sample carries around 96,000 clones, 64% recorded once. The material sequenced was PBMCs. Receptors originate from a man aged 55 to 70 in good health and CMV-seronegative. The conserved cysteine and the conserved F or W are not part of the CDR3 here.

cdr3_length v_call cdr3_aa
12 TRBV6-6 ASGREAGTSEQY
10 TRBV7-9 ASSLQGEKLF
15 TRBV5-5 ASSLGTGGVAGYGYT
14 TRBV4-1 ASSQVGQRTYNEQF
13 TRBV29-1 SVAGTSGPTDTQY
11 TRBV11-2 ASEFALIDTQY
12 TRBV30 AWSVLKGRAEAF
12 TRBV5-1 ASSLERGNTEAF
14 TRBV4-1 ASSQSGTSTYNEQF
12 TRBV5-1 ASSLGGYSYEQY
10 TRBV28 ASSFPHSEAF
14 TRBV7-8 ASSLVPGGLGNTIY
13 TRBV19 ASSIGGVANEKLF
15 TRBV2 ASSSWTSGKSFYEQY
15 TRBV4-2 ASSPRTSGDHTDTQY
13 TRBV5-1 ASSRGTQGKETQY
11 TRBV11-2 ASSFSSYNEQF
12 TRBV5-1 ASSLAGETYGYT
11 TRBV2 ATSRQGHTEAF
11 TRBV28 ASKGTGWNEQF
12 TRBV7-9 ASSLRDSTDTQY
15 TRBV4-2 ASSPQNSGRIQETQY
19 TRBV12-1 AIIFLSGTSGSGEGTGELF
13 TRBV5-1 ASSLLVQGANEQY
11 TRBV30 AWSVFLPETQY
15 TRBV19 ASSKRAGGHTVGELF
13 TRBV10-3 AISENPSGPYEQY
9 TRBV29-1 SVAYNYGYT
12 TRBV7-3 ASSSTGPGYEQY
15 TRBV7-2 ASSLVLAALSTDTQY
11 TRBV6-1 ASLPTGAGEQY